These T cell receptor beta chains were read from a single sample in a study of blood T cell repertoires in COVID-19. The data were produced by immunoSEQ multiplex PCR, yet TCRdb's version contains in-frame clones alone and is incomplete. This sample carries roughly 230,000 clones, 70% to 90% of them seen once, and the ten largest clones take around 0.67%. The sequenced sample consisted of peripheral blood. The receptors were gathered from a human donor in a cohort sampled during active COVID-19. Each CDR3 is given with its conserved first and last residue. Fields, in order: CDR3 protein, CDR3 DNA, D gene, clone size, V gene, J gene. A D gene is named only where the DNA matches it firmly. Where a row states a size, it is once, few, many or the class of an expanded clone; other rows omit it.

cdr3_aa: CASSESERVAGQPQHF
cdr3_nt: TGCGCCAGCAGTGAGTCGGAGCGGGTAGCGGGTCAGCCCCAGCATTTT
d_call: .
clone_size: .
v_call: TRBV10-2
j_call: TRBJ1-5

cdr3_aa: CASSPGGNEQFF
cdr3_nt: TGTGCCAGCAGCCCGGGGGGCAATGAGCAGTTCTTC
d_call: TRBD2
clone_size: .
v_call: TRBV16
j_call: TRBJ2-1

cdr3_aa: CASSFSSVSSGNTIYF
cdr3_nt: TGCGCCAGCAGCTTTTCGTCCGTGAGCTCTGGAAACACCATATATTTT
d_call: .
clone_size: .
v_call: TRBV5-1
j_call: TRBJ1-3

cdr3_aa: CSVESRAVNYGYTF
cdr3_nt: TGCAGCGTTGAATCGCGGGCAGTGAACTATGGCTACACCTTC
d_call: .
clone_size: .
v_call: TRBV29-1
j_call: TRBJ1-2

cdr3_aa: CASSPQTDSSSYEQYF
cdr3_nt: TGTGCCAGCAGCCCGCAGACAGATTCAAGCTCCTACGAGCAGTACTTC
d_call: .
clone_size: .
v_call: TRBV4-2
j_call: TRBJ2-7

cdr3_aa: CASSLARTGIQYF
cdr3_nt: TGTGCCAGCAGTTTGGCCCGGACTGGCATTCAGTACTTC
d_call: .
clone_size: .
v_call: TRBV12-3/TRBV12-4
j_call: TRBJ2-4

cdr3_aa: CASSHPGQGYNEQYF
cdr3_nt: TGCGCCAGCAGCCACCCGGGACAGGGATATAACGAGCAGTACTTC
d_call: TRBD1
clone_size: .
v_call: TRBV4-1
j_call: TRBJ2-7

cdr3_aa: CASSFLAGHEQYF
cdr3_nt: TGTGCCAGCAGCTTTTTAGCGGGCCACGAGCAGTACTTC
d_call: TRBD2
clone_size: .
v_call: TRBV11-2
j_call: TRBJ2-7

cdr3_aa: CASSIVGTESSYEQYF
cdr3_nt: TGTGCCAGTAGTATAGTGGGGACAGAAAGCTCCTACGAGCAGTACTTC
d_call: TRBD1
clone_size: .
v_call: TRBV19
j_call: TRBJ2-7

cdr3_aa: CASSRGLAGAGANVLTF
cdr3_nt: TGTGCCAGCTCACGGGGACTAGCGGGAGCTGGGGCCAACGTCCTGACTTTC
d_call: TRBD2
clone_size: once
v_call: TRBV18
j_call: TRBJ2-6

cdr3_aa: CASSSTDSVPQHF
cdr3_nt: TGTGCCAGCAGTTCGACGGACTCAGTACCCCAGCATTTT
d_call: .
clone_size: .
v_call: TRBV12-3/TRBV12-4
j_call: TRBJ1-5

cdr3_aa: CASSLGGSSTDTQYF
cdr3_nt: TGTGCCAGCAGCTTGGGGGGATCTAGCACAGATACGCAGTATTTT
d_call: .
clone_size: .
v_call: TRBV11-3
j_call: TRBJ2-3

cdr3_aa: CASSSDRGLGTWGNSPLHF
cdr3_nt: TGTGCCAGCAGTTCCGACAGGGGATTGGGGACCTGGGGTAATTCACCCCTCCACTTT
d_call: TRBD1
clone_size: .
v_call: TRBV28
j_call: TRBJ1-6

cdr3_aa: CASSLGGTGNTIYF
cdr3_nt: TGTGCCAGCAGCTTGGGGGGAACTGGAAACACCATATATTTT
d_call: .
clone_size: .
v_call: TRBV7-9
j_call: TRBJ1-3

cdr3_aa: CASSETAGKYGYTF
cdr3_nt: TGTGCCAGCAGTGAAACGGCAGGGAAGTATGGCTACACCTTC
d_call: .
clone_size: .
v_call: TRBV2
j_call: TRBJ1-2

cdr3_aa: CASSYLTRPPRELFF
cdr3_nt: TGTGCCAGCAGTTACCTGACTAGGCCACCCCGGGAGCTGTTTTTT
d_call: .
clone_size: .
v_call: TRBV6-5
j_call: TRBJ2-2

cdr3_aa: CASSPNRVTAEAFF
cdr3_nt: TGTGCCAGCAGCCCCAACAGGGTAACCGCTGAAGCTTTCTTT
d_call: .
clone_size: .
v_call: TRBV11-2
j_call: TRBJ1-1

cdr3_aa: CASSPSGAGTKAFF
cdr3_nt: TGTGCCAGCTCACCATCGGGGGCTGGGACTAAAGCTTTCTTT
d_call: .
clone_size: .
v_call: TRBV18
j_call: TRBJ1-1